A few counts support the clone carrying this TCR beta chain. Trimming left V 1 base short and J 1 base short, with 10 bases between. Germline V gene lookup returns CDR1 MGHDK and CDR2 SYGVNS. The CDR3 is 15 amino acids. These data come from a study of patients and donors after allogeneic stem cell transplantation. MiXCR was run by TCRdb on the RT-PCR reads, yielding one entry per CDR3 protein. The repertoire has over 350,000 distinct CDR3 sequences, 16% of them found once; the top ten carry less than 9.5%. This receptor was identified in a human donor who was either an allogeneic HSCT recipient or a stem cell or donor lymphocyte infusion donor (not recorded which). It is not recorded whose cells these are; they may come from a transplant donor. Sequencing used blood, either unsorted or a sorted T cell fraction (not recorded which). V is TRBV25-1 and J is TRBJ1-1; D unclear. For the CDR3, the DNA is TGTGCCAGCAGTGAATGGAAAGGGAAGAACACTGAAGCTTTCTTT. It is translated as CASSEWKGKNTEAFF.